This TCR beta chain was sequenced for a study of CD8+CD57+ T cells in acquired aplastic anemia. Turning to the study itself: Average DNA yield from sorted CD4+ and CD8+ cells was about 3 ug.

Genomic DNA templated the TCR beta VDJ and CDR3 profiling. TCRdb re-analysed the reads in MiXCR, keeping a single row per CDR3 protein. The sample consists of 450,000 to 600,000 distinct CDR3 sequences, around 30% of them appearing once. All sequencing subjects had displayed CD8+CD57+ cell expansion on flow cytometry. A severe acquired aplastic anemia diagnosis applied to all patients. The sample taken for sequencing was sorted CD4+, CD8+, or CD8+CD57+ T cells (not recorded which) from PBMCs. The clonotype comes from a human donor with aplastic anemia.

The DNA for the CDR3 is TGTGCCAGCAGCCCCTTTTCTCCGGGCGGAGAAAAACTGTTTTTT. This encodes CASSPFSPGGEKLFF. The chain has TRBV7-9 and TRBJ1-4; D remains unclear. CDR1 is SEHNR, CDR2 FQNEAQ, per germline (reference sequence). Trimming stripped 5 bases from V and 8 bases from J, with 18 bases between. The CDR3 has 15 residues.